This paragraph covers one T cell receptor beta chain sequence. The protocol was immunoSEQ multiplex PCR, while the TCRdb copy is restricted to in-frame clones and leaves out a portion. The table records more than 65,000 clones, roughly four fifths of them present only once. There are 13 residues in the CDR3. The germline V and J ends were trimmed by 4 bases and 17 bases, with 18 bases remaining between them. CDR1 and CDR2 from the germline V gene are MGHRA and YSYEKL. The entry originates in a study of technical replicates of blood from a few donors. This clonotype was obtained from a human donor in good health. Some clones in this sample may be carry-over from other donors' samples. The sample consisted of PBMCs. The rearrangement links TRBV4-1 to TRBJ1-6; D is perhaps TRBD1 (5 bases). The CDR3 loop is CASSPGGREAVHF. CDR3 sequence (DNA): TGCGCCAGCAGCCCGGGTGGCAGGGAGGCCGTCCACTTT.